These 28 T cell receptor beta chains came from one sample sequenced in a study of PD-1 blockade in classical Hodgkin lymphoma. All trial patients relapsed after autologous stem cell transplantation. Sequencing used immunoSEQ multiplex PCR; TCRdb keeps in-frame clones, though not all of them. Among fewer than 45,000 clones listed, 70% to 80% were seen once. Here the sequenced sample was peripheral blood mononuclear cells (PBMCs), taken at baseline. The source is a human donor with classical Hodgkin lymphoma.

The sample holds one count of this clone. This chain uses TRBV19 with TRBJ2-1, with TRBD2 matching over 11 bases. Germline CDR1 and CDR2: LNHDA and SQIVND (reference sequence). J gave up 9 bases and V 8 bases, and 12 bases lay outside the gene matches. The CDR3 extends over 15 amino acids. The CDR3 nucleotides are TGTGCCAGTTCCGCGAGTAGCGGGAGGGGAGGTGAGCAGTTCTTC. It codes for CASSASSGRGGEQFF.

J is TRBJ1-2 and V is TRBV28; weak D call: TRBD1 (5 bases). Germline CDR1 is MDHEN and CDR2 is SYDVKM. Between the trimmed V and J ends, which lost 4 bases and 8 bases, there was a span of 17 bases. The CDR3 has 14 amino acids. The CDR3 region has the DNA TGTGCCAGCAGTTCATCAACAGGCGCCGAGGGCTACACCTTC. Translating gives CASSSSTGAEGYTF.

The rearrangement joins TRBV15 to TRBJ1-4; possible D gene TRBD1, 5 bases. The CDR3 covers 15 residues. Trimming removed 0 bases from V and 8 bases from J, with 13 bases in between. CDR1 and CDR2 from the germline V gene are LNHNV and YYDKDF (reference sequence). The CDR3 DNA follows: TGTGCCACCAGCAGAGATGGACAAATTCGCGAAAAACTGTTTTTT. This sequence encodes CATSRDGQIREKLFF.

This clone was detected only a few times. V is TRBV4-1 and J is TRBJ2-1; TRBD2 matches 8 bases. CDR3 length: 17 amino acids. From germline, CDR1 is MGHRA and CDR2 YSYEKL. V was clipped by 0 bases and J by 6 bases; unmatched bases: 10. The CDR3 spells CASSQDPGRAFSNEQFF. The CDR3 nucleotides are TGCGCCAGCAGCCAAGATCCCGGGAGGGCTTTTTCCAATGAGCAGTTCTTC.

This clone was recorded once. The rearrangement uses TRBV6-4 and TRBJ1-1; TRBD1 might be the D (5 bases). The V gene's germline CDR1 is MRHNA and CDR2 SNTAGT. Trimming stripped 5 bases from V and 6 bases from J, with 13 bases between. The CDR3 covers 13 residues. CDR3 residues: CASSYGGRSEAFF. The CDR3 bases are TGTGCCAGCAGTTATGGGGGTAGGTCTGAAGCTTTCTTT.

The chain couples TRBV10-3 to TRBJ1-5; TRBD1 matches at 8 bases. V lost 6 bases, J lost 5 bases, and 3 bases stayed unmatched. Germline V gene data show CDR1 as ENHRY and CDR2 as SYGVKD. This CDR3 has 13 residues. The chain's CDR3 is CAIRQTGDQPQHF. The CDR3 bases are TGTGCCATCAGACAGACAGGGGATCAGCCCCAGCATTTT.

J is TRBJ2-5 and V is TRBV14, with D uncertain. CDR1 and CDR2 from the germline V gene are SGHDN and FVKESK. V lost 3 bases to trimming and J lost 4 bases, with 3 bases between them. This CDR3 is 11 amino acids long. The CDR3 sequence: CASSHGETQYF. CDR3 bases: TGTGCCAGCAGCCACGGAGAGACCCAGTACTTC.

This clone has more than one count but fewer than ten. The chain combines TRBV20-1 with TRBJ2-7, with D unresolved. Trimming pared 6 bases from V and 2 bases from J, leaving 8 bases between. The CDR3 runs to 11 residues. Germline lookup yields CDR1 DFQATT and CDR2 SNEGSKA (reference sequence). DNA for the CDR3: TGCAGTGCCATGAGGACCTACGAGCAGTACTTC. This encodes CSAMRTYEQYF.

V usage is TRBV11-2 and J usage is TRBJ2-1, with D hard to call. The ends were cut back, 5 bases at V and 2 bases at J, with 19 bases in the middle. This CDR3 comprises 17 residues. Germline assignment: CDR1 SGHAT and CDR2 FQNNGV. CDR3 residues: CASSRAFLGRAYNEQFF. CDR3 bases: TGTGCCAGCAGCCGTGCGTTCCTCGGACGGGCCTACAATGAGCAGTTCTTC.

The rearrangement links TRBV7-9 to TRBJ2-7; a possible D gene is TRBD1 (6 bases). The CDR3 covers 14 residues. Trimming took 6 bases from V and 0 from J, leaving 12 bases between them. CDR1 is SEHNR and CDR2 is FQNEAQ in the germline V gene (reference sequence). The CDR3 spells CASRETGNSYEQYF. In DNA, the CDR3 is TGTGCCAGCAGGGAGACAGGAAACTCCTACGAGCAGTACTTC.

This CDR3 reads CASSERTGGQPQHF. The CDR3 DNA reads as TGTGCCAGCAGTGAACGGACAGGAGGACAGCCCCAGCATTTT. This chain connects TRBV6-5 to TRBJ1-5; TRBD1 matches at 7 bases. The junction had 8 bases not matched to a gene; V was cut back by 5 bases and J by 7 bases. The CDR3 consists of 14 residues. The germline CDR1 and CDR2 sequences are MNHEY and SVGAGI.

CDR3 loop: CASSEESGLGGNEQFF. The CDR3 DNA reads TGTGCCAGCAGTGAAGAGTCTGGACTGGGGGGCAATGAGCAGTTCTTC. V usage is TRBV6-1 and J usage is TRBJ2-1; D might be TRBD2 (6 bases). Germline-derived CDR1 and CDR2 are MNHNS and SASEGT. V was shortened by 1 base and J by 6 bases, with 16 bases between the two germline ends. The length of the CDR3 is 16 residues.

The V and J genes are TRBV6-5 and TRBJ1-3; D uncertain. The germline V gene has CDR1 MNHEY and CDR2 SVGAGI. V shed 3 bases and J shed 0 bases, with 6 bases lying between them. The CDR3 has 14 amino acids. CDR3 sequence (DNA): TGTGCCAGCAGTTATAGTGTCTCTGGAAACACCATATATTTT. This sequence encodes CASSYSVSGNTIYF.

CDR3 residues: CASSFLGPDTQYF. For the CDR3, the DNA is TGTGCCAGCAGCTTTCTAGGGCCAGATACGCAGTATTTT. The rearrangement links TRBV7-9 to TRBJ2-3; D ambiguous. V was pared by 3 bases and J by 4 bases, with 8 bases between. Germline V gene sequence: CDR1 SEHNR, CDR2 FQNEAQ (reference sequence). The CDR3 covers 13 residues.

V is TRBV4-1 and J is TRBJ2-7; 7 nucleotides match TRBD2. CDR1 and CDR2 (germline): MGHRA, YSYEKL. V lost 8 bases, J lost 2 bases, and 9 bases stayed unmatched. CDR3 length: 14 residues. The CDR3 DNA follows: TGCGCCAGCGGGGCCGGGGAGGGAACCTACGAGCAGTACTTC. Protein: CASGAGEGTYEQYF.

The V call is TRBV5-8, the J call TRBJ2-5, with a weak D call TRBD1 (7 bases). Between the trimmed V and J ends, which lost 0 bases and 3 bases, there was a span of 15 bases. CDR1 is SGHTS and CDR2 is YDEGEE in the germline V gene. The CDR3 is made up of 16 amino acids. This CDR3 is CASSLGVGGGEETQYF. CDR3 DNA sequence: TGTGCCAGCAGCTTGGGGGTAGGGGGCGGGGAAGAGACCCAGTACTTC. The entire variable domain, with the rest obtained from reference TRBV5-8 and TRBJ2-5, is as follows: EAGVTQSPTHLIKTRGQQATLRCSPISGHTSVYWYQQALGLGLQFLLWYDEGEERNRGNFPPRFSGRQFPNYSSELNVNALELEDSALYLCASSLGVGGGEETQYFGPGTRLLVL.

V and J are TRBV5-6 and TRBJ2-2, with 8 bases identical to TRBD1. Germline V gene lookup returns CDR1 SGHDT and CDR2 YYEEEE. V shed 4 bases, J shed 6 bases, and the junction held 8 bases outside the gene matches. The CDR3 is made up of 15 amino acids. The CDR3 nucleotides are TGTGCCAGCAGCCCCGGACAGGGCTGGGCCGGGGAGCTGTTTTTT. It yields the protein CASSPGQGWAGELFF.

This sequence joins TRBV19 and TRBJ2-3; D gene ambiguous. This CDR3 contains 11 residues. Between the trimmed V and J ends, which lost 4 bases and 12 bases, there was a span of 11 bases. Germline-derived CDR1 and CDR2 are LNHDA and SQIVND (reference sequence). The CDR3 region is CASSTRLDQYF. The CDR3 coding sequence is TGTGCCAGTAGTACCCGACTCGATCAGTATTTT.

The sample holds one count of this clone. The chain is built from TRBV19 and TRBJ2-2, with 9 bases matching TRBD2. This CDR3 has 17 residues. V was pared by 5 bases and J by 5 bases, with 12 bases of the junction left unmatched. CDR1 is LNHDA, CDR2 SQIVND, per germline (reference sequence). The CDR3 is CASSVHSSGIKTGELFF. CDR3 coding DNA: TGTGCCAGTAGTGTACACTCTAGCGGGATAAAGACCGGGGAGCTGTTTTTT.

The CDR3: CASSRGGGELFF. CDR3 DNA: TGTGCCAGCAGTAGAGGGGGCGGGGAGCTGTTTTTT. The rearrangement uses TRBV6-5 and TRBJ2-2; the D gene is possibly TRBD1 (6 bases). In germline, CDR1 is MNHEY, CDR2 SVGAGI. The V end lost 5 bases, the J end lost 7 bases, and 8 bases lay between the germline ends. This CDR3 spans 12 amino acids.

Concerning this clone: Since a far larger clone is one base different, this is likely a read error. CDR3 coding DNA: TGCGCCAGCAGCCAAGCGGTGGAGGGGGGGGCCGGGGAGCTGTTTTTT. Residues: CASSQAVEGGAGELFF. V is TRBV4-3 and J is TRBJ2-2; tentative D call: TRBD2 (7 bases). Looked up from germline, CDR1 is LGHNA and CDR2 is YSLEER. V dropped 1 base and J dropped 6 bases, with 15 bases sitting between them. The CDR3 has 16 amino acids.

V and J are TRBV5-1 and TRBJ2-2, with D tentatively TRBD2 (5 bases). The CDR3 covers 13 residues. With 9 bases removed from V and 5 bases from J, the gap between germline ends came to 14 bases. Germline CDR1 is SGHRS and CDR2 is YFSETQ. CDR3: CATPKGVTGELFF. In nucleotides, the CDR3 is TGCGCCACCCCCAAGGGAGTAACCGGGGAGCTGTTTTTT.

As DNA, the CDR3 is TGTGCCAGCAGCGGCTCATCTAGCACAGATACGCAGTATTTT. Translating gives CASSGSSSTDTQYF. The gene calls are TRBV9 and TRBJ2-3, with no clear D. Germline loops: CDR1 SGDLS, CDR2 YYNGEE. The V end was cut by 3 bases, the J end by 0 bases, with 8 bases between. This CDR3 comprises 14 residues.

As DNA, the CDR3 is TGTGCCAGCAGTGAAGGGGAGTACCAAGAGACCCAGTACTTC. Amino acid sequence: CASSEGEYQETQYF. The chain links TRBV2 to TRBJ2-5; possible D gene TRBD2, 5 bases. Germline V gene sequence: CDR1 SNHLY, CDR2 FYNNEI. V was cut by 1 base and J by 0 bases, with 6 bases left in between. This CDR3 spans 14 amino acids.

The chain has TRBV6-6 and TRBJ2-7; no clear D. The CDR3 sequence is 13 residues long. V shed 1 base and J shed 2 bases, with 6 bases lying between them. CDR1 and CDR2 from the germline V gene are MNHNY and SVGAGI (reference sequence). This CDR3 reads CASSYLSPYEQYF. CDR3 nucleotides: TGTGCCAGCAGTTACTTATCTCCCTACGAGCAGTACTTC.

This clone is a singleton in its sample. The CDR3 nucleotides are TGTGCCACCAGCATAGACAGGAACACCGGGGAGCTGTTTTTT. This translates into CATSIDRNTGELFF. The chain links TRBV15 to TRBJ2-2; TRBD1 might be the D (5 bases). Germline V gives CDR1 LNHNV, CDR2 YYDKDF (reference sequence). This CDR3 is 14 amino acids long. Between the trimmed V and J ends, which lost 4 bases and 1 base, there was a span of 7 bases. The whole variable domain, filled in from reference TRBV15 and TRBJ2-2, reads DAMVIQNPRYQVTQFGKPVTLSCSQTLNHNVMYWYQQKSSQAPKLLFHYYDKDFNNEADTPDNFQSRRPNTSFCFLDIRSPGLGDTAMYLCATSIDRNTGELFFGEGSRLTVL.

This clone was detected a few times. The chain carries TRBV15 and TRBJ1-2, with D uncertain. This CDR3 is 16 amino acids long. Germline CDR1 reads LNHNV; CDR2 reads YYDKDF (reference sequence). With 0 bases removed from V and 4 bases from J, the gap between germline ends came to 15 bases. The CDR3 reads CATSRDGKGYFYGYTF. CDR3 sequence (DNA): TGTGCCACCAGCAGAGATGGGAAGGGTTACTTCTATGGCTACACCTTC.

CDR3 nucleotide sequence: TGTGCCAGCAGTTTTCGCAGGGAGACGAGTGACATTCAGTACTTC. Translation: CASSFRRETSDIQYF. The chain is built from TRBV27 and TRBJ2-4, with D tentatively TRBD1 or TRBD2 (5 bases each). The V end was cut by 3 bases, the J end by 8 bases, with 17 bases between. Looked up from germline, CDR1 is MNHEY and CDR2 is SMNVEV (reference sequence). CDR3 length: 15 amino acids.